This T cell receptor (beta chain) was documented in a study of T cell repertoires in cytomegalovirus infection. The overall study: Both a matching HLA type and CMV infection were indicated by public TCR beta signatures.

TCRdb reanalysed the reads using MiXCR and keeps one entry per CDR3 protein. The sample contains about 250,000 distinct CDR3 sequences, about 12% of which appear only once. This clonotype showed up many times. Trimming took off 1 base at V and 6 bases at J, with 7 bases between the two ends. The length of the CDR3 is 13 residues. In germline, CDR1 is SGHTA, CDR2 FQGNSA. The sequenced material came from PBMCs. The chain uses TRBV7-2 and TRBJ2-1, with D hard to call. The sequence came from a human donor in good health (CMV status not recorded). Some clones in this sample may be carry-over from other donors' samples. The CDR3 is CASSLGKANEQFF. Here the CDR3 DNA reads TGTGCCAGCAGCTTAGGTAAGGCCAATGAGCAGTTCTTC.